This T cell receptor (beta chain) derives from a study of blood T cell repertoires in COVID-19. On the study more broadly: The analysed material was cDNA or gDNA that came from T cells, B-cell-depleted T cells, or PBMCs.

CDR1 and CDR2 (germline): SGHTA, FQGTGA. CDR3 length: 13 amino acids. Germline trimming cut 5 bases from V and 4 bases from J; bases unmatched to any gene: 2. The method was immunoSEQ multiplex PCR; TCRdb's version includes in-frame clones alone and lacks a portion of them. Of about 180,000 clones listed, roughly 84% are singletons. Enrollees, about 18 to 95 years old, lived in fewer than 25 US areas. Sequencing was done on a sample of PBMCs or T cells enriched from blood (not recorded which). The origin of this receptor is a human donor with acute COVID-19. The donor label of this sample is uncertain. The rearrangement uses TRBV7-3 and TRBJ2-1; TRBD1 aligns across 7 bases. The CDR3 region is CASSPGQYNEQFF. CDR3 nucleotide sequence: TGTGCCAGCAGCCCGGGACAGTACAATGAGCAGTTCTTC.